The clone carrying this T cell receptor beta chain was picked up many times. Its target is unknown. It was with unique molecular identifiers that the TCRbeta library was prepared. TCRdb independently ran MiXCR on the PCR reads; one entry per CDR3 protein. The sample yields 70,000 to 95,000 distinct CDR3 sequences, around 18% seen once. The data stem from a study of T-cell reconstitution after alpha-beta-depleted transplantation in children. General study results and limits: There were some patients whose high TCRbeta diversity at day 60 came from surviving recipient T cells and thymic progenitors. Counts and diversity of T cells one year after transplant came mostly from newly produced T cells.

The sequenced sample was PBMCs, mostly from graft donor cells, obtained 360 days after TCRalphabeta/CD19-depleted stem cell transplant. This TCR came from a male patient aged 2-15 years who had a stem cell transplant for acute lymphoblastic leukemia, so the T cells may come from the graft donor.

Here the CDR3 reads CSARDRAAGEKLFF. CDR3 nucleotide sequence: TGCAGTGCTAGGGACAGGGCGGCGGGTGAAAAACTGTTTTTT. The rearrangement uses TRBV20-1 and TRBJ1-4, with 8 bases matching TRBD1. The CDR3 sequence is 14 residues long. The germline V gene encodes CDR1 DFQATT and CDR2 SNEGSKA (reference sequence). V was pared by 3 bases and J by 7 bases, with 7 bases of the junction left unmatched.